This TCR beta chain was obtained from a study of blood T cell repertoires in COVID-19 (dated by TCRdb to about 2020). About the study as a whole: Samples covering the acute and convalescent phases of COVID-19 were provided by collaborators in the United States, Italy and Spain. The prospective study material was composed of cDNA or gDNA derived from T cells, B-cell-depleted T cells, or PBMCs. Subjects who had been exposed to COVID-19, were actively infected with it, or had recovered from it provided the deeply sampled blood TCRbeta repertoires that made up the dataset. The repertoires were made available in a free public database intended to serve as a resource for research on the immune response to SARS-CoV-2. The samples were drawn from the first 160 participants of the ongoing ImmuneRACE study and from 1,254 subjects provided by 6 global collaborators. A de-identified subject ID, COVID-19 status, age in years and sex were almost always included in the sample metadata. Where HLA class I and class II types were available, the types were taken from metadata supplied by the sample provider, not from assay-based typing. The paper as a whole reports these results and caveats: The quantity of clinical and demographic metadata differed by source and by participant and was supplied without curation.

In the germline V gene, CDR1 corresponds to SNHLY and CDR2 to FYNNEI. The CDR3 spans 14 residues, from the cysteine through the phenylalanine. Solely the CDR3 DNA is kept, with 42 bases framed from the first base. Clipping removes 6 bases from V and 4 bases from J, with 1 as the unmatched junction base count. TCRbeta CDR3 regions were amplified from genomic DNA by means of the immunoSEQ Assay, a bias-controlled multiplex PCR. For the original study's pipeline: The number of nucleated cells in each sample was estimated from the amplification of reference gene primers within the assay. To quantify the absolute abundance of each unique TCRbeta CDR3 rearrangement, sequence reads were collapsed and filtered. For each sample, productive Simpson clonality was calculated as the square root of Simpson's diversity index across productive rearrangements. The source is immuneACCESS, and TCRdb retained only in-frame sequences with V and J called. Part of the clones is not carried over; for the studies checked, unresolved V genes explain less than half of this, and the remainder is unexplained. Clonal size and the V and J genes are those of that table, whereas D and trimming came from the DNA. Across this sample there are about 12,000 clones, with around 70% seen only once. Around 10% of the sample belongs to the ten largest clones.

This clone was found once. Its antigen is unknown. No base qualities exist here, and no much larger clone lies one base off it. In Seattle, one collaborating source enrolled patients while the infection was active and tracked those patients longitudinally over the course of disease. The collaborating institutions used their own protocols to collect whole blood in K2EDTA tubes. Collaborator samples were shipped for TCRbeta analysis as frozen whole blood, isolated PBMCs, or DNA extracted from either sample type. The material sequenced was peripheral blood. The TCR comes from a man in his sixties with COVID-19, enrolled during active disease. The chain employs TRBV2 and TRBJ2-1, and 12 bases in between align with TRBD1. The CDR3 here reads CASRGQGAYNEQFF. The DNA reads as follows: TGTGCCAGCAGGGGACAGGGGGCTTACAATGAGCAGTTCTTC.